The 8 T cell receptor beta chains below come from one sample, sequenced in a study of T cells in Graves' hyperthyroidism and ophthalmopathy. Regions amplified from RNA transcripts were the TCR beta CDR3 regions. A set of HTBI primers served as the primers for a first-round RT-PCR of the TCR CDR3. Each CDR3 protein gets one entry after TCRdb re-called the multiplex PCR reads with MiXCR. The repertoire has some 600,000 distinct CDR3 sequences, roughly 14% of them found once; the top ten carry under 7%. Input material: blood. The receptors were sampled from a woman aged 25-40 years with Graves' hyperthyroidism that later progressed to Graves' ophthalmopathy.

This clonotype was observed many times. The J gene is TRBJ1-4, the V gene TRBV28; tentatively, D is TRBD1 (5 bases). Trimming cost V 4 bases and J 8 bases, with 17 bases left between them. This CDR3 comprises 15 residues. In germline, CDR1 is MDHEN, CDR2 SYDVKM. The CDR3 loop is CASSSGAGLGEKLFF. As DNA, the CDR3 is TGTGCCAGCAGTTCTGGGGCAGGGCTTGGGGAAAAACTGTTTTTT.

This clonotype turned up a few times. V is TRBV9 and J is TRBJ1-3; perhaps TRBD1 as D (5 bases). CDR3 size: 16 residues. Germline CDR1 SGDLS, CDR2 YYNGEE. V shed 3 bases and J shed 0 bases, with 13 bases lying between them. CDR3 amino acids: CASSGGGGSSGNTIYF. For the CDR3, the DNA is TGTGCCAGCAGCGGGGGGGGGGGGAGCTCTGGAAACACCATATATTTT.

This clonotype was seen ten or more times. V is TRBV6-1 and J is TRBJ2-1; D is possibly TRBD2 (5 bases). V was clipped by 7 bases and J by 7 bases, with 14 bases between them. The CDR3 length is 13 residues. In germline, CDR1 is MNHNS, CDR2 SASEGT. Here the CDR3 DNA reads TGTGCCAGCACCGTCTTTGAGGGAAATGAGCAGTTCTTC. Translated: CASTVFEGNEQFF.

This clonotype occurred a few times. CDR3 protein: CAWSPISGSSYEQYF. The CDR3 region has the DNA TGTGCCTGGAGTCCCATCAGCGGGAGCTCCTACGAGCAGTACTTC. The chain carries TRBV30 and TRBJ2-7, with TRBD2 matching 8 bases. This CDR3 region has 15 residues. The V segment lost 2 bases and the J segment 0 bases; nucleotides outside the gene matches: 6. Germline V CDR1 and CDR2: GTSNPN, SVGIG (reference sequence).

In this sample, this clonotype turned up many times. CDR3 loop: CSASNGRDTQYF. CDR3 nucleotides: TGCAGTGCTAGTAACGGGAGGGATACGCAGTATTTT. The V and J genes are TRBV20-1 and TRBJ2-3, with 7 bases fitting TRBD2. J gave up 6 bases and V 3 bases, and 3 bases lay outside the gene matches. CDR3 size: 12 residues. Germline assignment: CDR1 DFQATT and CDR2 SNEGSKA (reference sequence).

The CDR3 DNA follows: TGTGCCAGCAGCGTAGAAATAGCGGGAGCTGCCGGGGAGCTGTTTTTT. Translated, it gives CASSVEIAGAAGELFF. The chain links TRBV9 to TRBJ2-2; 9 bases fit TRBD2. CDR1 SGDLS and CDR2 YYNGEE come from the germline V gene. The CDR3 is 16 amino acids. V trimming: 0 bases; J trimming: 6 bases; junction bases outside the gene matches: 6.

The chain recombines TRBV18 with TRBJ1-2; TRBD1 matches at 10 bases. CDR1 is KGHSH and CDR2 is LQKENI in the germline V gene. The V gene end was trimmed by 4 bases and the J gene end by 6 bases; junction bases not matched to a gene: 8. CDR3 length: 15 amino acids. The CDR3 here is CASSLSTGTGDGYTF. CDR3 sequence (DNA): TGTGCCAGCTCACTATCCACCGGGACAGGGGATGGCTACACCTTC.

This clonotype has ten or more counts. One end of the junction is discordant with germline, which a read error may explain. V usage is TRBV12-3 or TRBV12-4 and J usage is TRBJ1-2; 8 bases are shared with TRBD1. The CDR3 totals 15 residues. In DNA form, the CDR3 reads TGTGCCAGCAGTTTAGCGGCGGGACAGGTCTATGGCGACACCTTC. Its translation: CASSLAAGQVYGDTF.